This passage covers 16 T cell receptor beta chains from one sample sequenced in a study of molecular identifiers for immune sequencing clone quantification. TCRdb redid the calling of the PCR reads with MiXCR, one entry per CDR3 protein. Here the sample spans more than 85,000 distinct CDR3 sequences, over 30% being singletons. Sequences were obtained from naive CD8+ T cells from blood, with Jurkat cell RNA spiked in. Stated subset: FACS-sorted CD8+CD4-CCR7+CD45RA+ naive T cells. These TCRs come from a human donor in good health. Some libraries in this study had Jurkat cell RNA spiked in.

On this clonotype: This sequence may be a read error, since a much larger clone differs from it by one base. The DNA for the CDR3 is TGTGCCCGCAGTTATCTACGGAACGGGGAGCTGTTTTTT. Protein sequence: CARSYLRNGELFF. J is TRBJ2-2 and V is TRBV6-2 or TRBV6-3; D call uncertain. The CDR3 runs 13 residues. CDR1 MNHEY and CDR2 SVGEGT come from the germline V gene.

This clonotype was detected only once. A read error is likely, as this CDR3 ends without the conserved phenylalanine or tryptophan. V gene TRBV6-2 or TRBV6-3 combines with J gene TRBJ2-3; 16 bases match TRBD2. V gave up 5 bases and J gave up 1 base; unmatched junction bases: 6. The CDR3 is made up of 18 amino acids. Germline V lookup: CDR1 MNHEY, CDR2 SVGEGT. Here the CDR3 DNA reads TGTGCCAGCAGTACGGGACTAGCGGGAGGGCCTGGCACAGATACGCAGTATCTT. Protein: CASSTGLAGGPGTDTQYL.

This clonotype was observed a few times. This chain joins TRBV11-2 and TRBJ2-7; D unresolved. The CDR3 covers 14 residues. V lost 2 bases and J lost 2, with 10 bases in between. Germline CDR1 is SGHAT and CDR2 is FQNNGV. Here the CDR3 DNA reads TGTGCCAGCAGCTTAATCCGGGCCGCCTACGAGCAGTACTTC. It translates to CASSLIRAAYEQYF.

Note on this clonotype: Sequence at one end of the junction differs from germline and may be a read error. CDR3 sequence reads: CAGSVFGGRAAEQFF. CDR3 nucleotides: TGTGCCGGCAGCGTATTTGGCGGGAGGGCTGCTGAGCAGTTCTTC. The genes are TRBV9 and TRBJ2-1, with TRBD2 matching 9 bases. The V gene's germline CDR1 is SGDLS and CDR2 YYNGEE. The CDR3 extends over 15 amino acids.

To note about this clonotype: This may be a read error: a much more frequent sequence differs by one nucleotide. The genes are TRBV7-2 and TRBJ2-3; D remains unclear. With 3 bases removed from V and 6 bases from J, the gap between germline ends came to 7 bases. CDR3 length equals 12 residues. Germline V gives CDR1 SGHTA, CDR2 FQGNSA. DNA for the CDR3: TGTGCCAGCAGCTTCGATGGGGATACGCAGTATTTT. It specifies CASSFDGDTQYF.

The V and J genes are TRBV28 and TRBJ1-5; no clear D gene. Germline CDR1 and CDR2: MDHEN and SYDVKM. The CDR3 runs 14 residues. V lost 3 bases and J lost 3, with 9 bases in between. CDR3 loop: CASSLFRDNQPQHF. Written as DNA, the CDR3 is TGTGCCAGCAGTTTGTTTCGGGACAATCAGCCCCAGCATTTT.

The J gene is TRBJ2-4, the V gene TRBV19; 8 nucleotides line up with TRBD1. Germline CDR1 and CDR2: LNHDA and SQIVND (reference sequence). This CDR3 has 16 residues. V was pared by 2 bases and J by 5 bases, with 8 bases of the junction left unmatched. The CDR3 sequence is CASSISPGGAQNIQYF. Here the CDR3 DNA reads TGTGCCAGTAGTATATCTCCAGGGGGCGCACAAAACATTCAGTACTTC.

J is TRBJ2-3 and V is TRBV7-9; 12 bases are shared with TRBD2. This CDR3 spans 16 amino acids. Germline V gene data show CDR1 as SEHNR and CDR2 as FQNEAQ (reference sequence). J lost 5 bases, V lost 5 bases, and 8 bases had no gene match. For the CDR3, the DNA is TGTGCCAGCAGCGCAAGACTAGCGGGAGTTATAGATACGCAGTATTTT. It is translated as CASSARLAGVIDTQYF.

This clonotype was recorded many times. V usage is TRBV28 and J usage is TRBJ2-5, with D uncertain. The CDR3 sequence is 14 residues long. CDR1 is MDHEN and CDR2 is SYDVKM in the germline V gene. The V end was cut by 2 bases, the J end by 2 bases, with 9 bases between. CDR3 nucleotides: TGTGCCAGCAGTTTACCAGCAGAACAAGAGACCCAGTACTTC. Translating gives CASSLPAEQETQYF.

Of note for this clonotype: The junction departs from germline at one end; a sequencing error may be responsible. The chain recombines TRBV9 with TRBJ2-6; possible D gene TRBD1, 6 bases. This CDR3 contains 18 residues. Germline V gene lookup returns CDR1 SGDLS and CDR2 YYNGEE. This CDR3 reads CASSVPTGPHSGANVLSF. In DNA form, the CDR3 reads TGTGCCAGCAGCGTGCCGACAGGTCCTCACTCTGGGGCCAACGTCCTGTCTTTC.

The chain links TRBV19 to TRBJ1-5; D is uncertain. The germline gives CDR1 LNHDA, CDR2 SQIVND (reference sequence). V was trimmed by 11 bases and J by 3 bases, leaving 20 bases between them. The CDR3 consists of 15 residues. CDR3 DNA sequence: TGTGCCTGTGCCTTAAGCCCGCCGGCCAATCAGCCCCAGCATTTT. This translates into CACALSPPANQPQHF.

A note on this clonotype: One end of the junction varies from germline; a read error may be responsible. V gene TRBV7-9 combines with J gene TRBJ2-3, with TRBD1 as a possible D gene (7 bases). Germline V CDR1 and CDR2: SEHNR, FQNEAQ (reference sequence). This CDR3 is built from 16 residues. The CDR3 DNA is TGTGCCAGCAGCTTCAGGGGGGCGCCCGGGCCAGATACGCAATATTTT. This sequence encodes CASSFRGAPGPDTQYF.

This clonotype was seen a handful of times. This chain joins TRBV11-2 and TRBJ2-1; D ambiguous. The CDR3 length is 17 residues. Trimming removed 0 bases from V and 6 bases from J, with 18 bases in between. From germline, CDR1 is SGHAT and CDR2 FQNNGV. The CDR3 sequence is CASSLDGMALIANEQFF. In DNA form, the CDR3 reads TGTGCCAGCAGCTTAGATGGTATGGCGTTAATTGCCAATGAGCAGTTCTTC.

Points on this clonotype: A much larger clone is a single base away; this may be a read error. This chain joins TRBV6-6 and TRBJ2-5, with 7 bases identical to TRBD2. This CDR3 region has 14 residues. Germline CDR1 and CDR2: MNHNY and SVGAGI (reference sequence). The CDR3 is CASSHTSDQATQYF. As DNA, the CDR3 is TGTGCCAGCAGCCACACTAGCGACCAAGCGACCCAGTACTTC.

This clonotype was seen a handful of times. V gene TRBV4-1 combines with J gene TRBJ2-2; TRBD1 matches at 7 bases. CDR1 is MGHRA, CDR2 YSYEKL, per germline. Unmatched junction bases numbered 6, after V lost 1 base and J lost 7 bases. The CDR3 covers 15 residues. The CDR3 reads CASSQVKGAVGELFF. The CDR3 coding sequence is TGCGCCAGCAGCCAAGTGAAGGGGGCGGTCGGGGAGCTGTTTTTT.

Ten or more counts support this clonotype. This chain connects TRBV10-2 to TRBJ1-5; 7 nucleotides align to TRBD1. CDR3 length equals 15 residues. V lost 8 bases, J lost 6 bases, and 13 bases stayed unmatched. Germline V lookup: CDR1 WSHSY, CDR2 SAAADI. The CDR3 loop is CASLNRGLVPQPQHF. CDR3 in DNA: TGCGCCAGCCTGAACAGGGGCCTGGTCCCTCAGCCCCAGCATTTT.